This T cell receptor (beta chain) was recorded in a study of T cells in Graves' hyperthyroidism and ophthalmopathy. The study's findings and limits: Ophthalmopathy was distinguished from stable hyperthyroidism by 13 V-J signatures. Most thyroid clonotypes expanded above 0.001 appeared in blood too.

The study left out patients who had uncontrolled infection, other autoimmune disease, pregnancy or lactation. There were TCR beta CDR3 regions amplified from RNA transcripts. The TCR CDR3 was amplified in a first-round RT-PCR using the HTBI primer set. TCRdb used MiXCR to reprocess the multiplex PCR reads, holding one entry per CDR3 protein. The sample consists of hundreds of thousands of distinct CDR3 sequences, roughly 13% of them appearing once. This clonotype was seen ten or more times. The antigen is not known. The source material was blood. This TCR was recovered from a woman aged 25 to 39 with Graves' hyperthyroidism that later progressed to Graves' ophthalmopathy.

CDR3 coding DNA: TGTGCCAGCAGCCAAGGGAGCGGGGGCTCCTACAATGAGCAGTTCTTC. This codes for CASSQGSGGSYNEQFF. The chain couples TRBV3-1 to TRBJ2-1; 8 bases align to TRBD2. From germline, CDR1 is LGHDT and CDR2 YNNKEL (reference sequence). The CDR3 spans 16 residues. Unmatched junction bases numbered 2, after V lost 1 base and J lost 0 bases.